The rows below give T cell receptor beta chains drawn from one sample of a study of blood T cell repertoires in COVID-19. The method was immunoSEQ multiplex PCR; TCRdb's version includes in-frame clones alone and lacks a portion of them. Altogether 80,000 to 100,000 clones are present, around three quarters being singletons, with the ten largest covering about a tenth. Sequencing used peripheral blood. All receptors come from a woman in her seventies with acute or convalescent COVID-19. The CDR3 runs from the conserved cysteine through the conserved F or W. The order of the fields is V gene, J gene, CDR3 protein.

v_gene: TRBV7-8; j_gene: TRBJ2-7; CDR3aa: CASSAQVPSYEQYF
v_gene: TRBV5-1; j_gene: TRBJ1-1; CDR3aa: CASSLTGATEAFF
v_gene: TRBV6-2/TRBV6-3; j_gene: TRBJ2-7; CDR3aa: CASSGQNEQYF
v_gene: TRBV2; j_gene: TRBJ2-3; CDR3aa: CASSGGSGDTQYF
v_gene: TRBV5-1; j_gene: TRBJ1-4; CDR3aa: CASSWGTANEKLFF
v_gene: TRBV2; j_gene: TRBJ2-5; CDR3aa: CASSEVGGAGRNF
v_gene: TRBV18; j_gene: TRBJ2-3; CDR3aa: CASSPLSTSYADTQYF
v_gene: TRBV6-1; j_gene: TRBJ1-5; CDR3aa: CASSEGGLQPQHF
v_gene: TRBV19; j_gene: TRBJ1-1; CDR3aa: CASSWTGMNTEAFF
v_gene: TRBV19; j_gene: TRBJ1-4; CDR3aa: CASSTQGGEKLFF
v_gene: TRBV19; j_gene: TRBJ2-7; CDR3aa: CASRNSGTTFEQYF
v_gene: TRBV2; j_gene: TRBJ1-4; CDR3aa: CASSPISGTGFEKLFF
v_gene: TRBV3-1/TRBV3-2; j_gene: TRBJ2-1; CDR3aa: CASSQEEAGLSYNEQFF
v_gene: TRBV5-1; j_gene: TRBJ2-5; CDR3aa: CASSSGLAVAQETQYF
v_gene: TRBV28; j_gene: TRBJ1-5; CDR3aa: CASSFPDRVSNQPQHF
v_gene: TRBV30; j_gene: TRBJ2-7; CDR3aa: CAWSPDPGQRITYEQYF
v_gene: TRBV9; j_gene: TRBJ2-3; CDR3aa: CASSVGQSTDTQYF
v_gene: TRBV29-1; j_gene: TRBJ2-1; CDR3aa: CSVRTGAGLGQFF
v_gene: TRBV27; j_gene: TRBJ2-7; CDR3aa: CASSLQGASYEQYF
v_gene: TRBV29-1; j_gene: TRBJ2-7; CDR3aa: CSVEIIWREGSYEQYF
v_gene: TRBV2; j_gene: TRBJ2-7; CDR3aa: CASLAGVGYEQYF
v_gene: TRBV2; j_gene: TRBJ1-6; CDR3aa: CASKGTGMGPLHF
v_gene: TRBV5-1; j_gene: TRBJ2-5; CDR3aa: CASSRSGGGETQYF
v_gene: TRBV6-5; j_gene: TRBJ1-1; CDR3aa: CASNWARGMNTEAFF
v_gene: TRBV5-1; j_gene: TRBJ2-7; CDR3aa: CASRRDRGIYEQYF
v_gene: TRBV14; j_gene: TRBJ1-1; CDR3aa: CASSQRFGLAEAFF
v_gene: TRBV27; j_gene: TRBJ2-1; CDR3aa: CASRLAGGNEQFF
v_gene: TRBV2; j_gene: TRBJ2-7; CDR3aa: CASNEGHRPPYEQYF
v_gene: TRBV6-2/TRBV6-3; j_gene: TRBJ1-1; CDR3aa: CASSYTGGTEAFF
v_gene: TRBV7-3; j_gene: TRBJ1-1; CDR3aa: CASSPGEEGLNTEAFF
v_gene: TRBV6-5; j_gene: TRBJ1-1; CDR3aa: CASRYRRTGQTEAFF
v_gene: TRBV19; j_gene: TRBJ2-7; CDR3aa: CASSIEPGQSSYEQYF
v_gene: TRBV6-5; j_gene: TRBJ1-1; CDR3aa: CAITQGPNTEAFF
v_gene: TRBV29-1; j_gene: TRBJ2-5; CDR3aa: CSVPLAGPQETQYF
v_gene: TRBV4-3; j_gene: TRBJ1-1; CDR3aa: CASSQDLRTGGMNTEAFF
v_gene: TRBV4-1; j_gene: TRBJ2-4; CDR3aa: CASSQGFGGMAKNIQYF
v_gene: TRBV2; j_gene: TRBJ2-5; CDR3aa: CASRKGGNEETQYF
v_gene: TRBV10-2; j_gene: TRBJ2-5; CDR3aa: CASSDMRGGRETQYF
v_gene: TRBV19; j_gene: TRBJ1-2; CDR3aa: CASSVPGATGYTF
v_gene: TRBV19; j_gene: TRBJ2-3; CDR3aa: CASSIGQRGVGGTDTQYF
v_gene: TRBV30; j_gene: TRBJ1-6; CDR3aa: CAWGEQNSPLHF
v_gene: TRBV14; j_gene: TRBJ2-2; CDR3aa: CASNQGQGYPGELFF
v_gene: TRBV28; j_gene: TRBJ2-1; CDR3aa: CASSLSGTSGRVRNEQFF